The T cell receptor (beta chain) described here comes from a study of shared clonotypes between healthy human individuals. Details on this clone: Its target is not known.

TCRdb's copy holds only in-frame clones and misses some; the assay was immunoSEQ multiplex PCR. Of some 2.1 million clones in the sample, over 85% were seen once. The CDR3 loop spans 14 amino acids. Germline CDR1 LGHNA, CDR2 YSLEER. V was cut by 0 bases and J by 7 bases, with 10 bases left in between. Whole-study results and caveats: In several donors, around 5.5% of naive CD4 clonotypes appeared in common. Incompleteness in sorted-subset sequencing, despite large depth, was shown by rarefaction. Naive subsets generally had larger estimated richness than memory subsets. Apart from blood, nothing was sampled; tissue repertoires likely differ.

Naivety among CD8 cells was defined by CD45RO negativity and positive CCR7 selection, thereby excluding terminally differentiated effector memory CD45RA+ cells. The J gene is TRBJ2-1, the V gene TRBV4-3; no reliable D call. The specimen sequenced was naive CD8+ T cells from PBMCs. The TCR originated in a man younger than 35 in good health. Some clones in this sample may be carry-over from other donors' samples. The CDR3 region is CASSQDTSINEQFF. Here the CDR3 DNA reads TGCGCCAGCAGCCAAGATACTTCCATTAATGAGCAGTTCTTC.